This entry lists 5 T cell receptor beta chains sequenced from one sample in a study of T cells expressing NK-cell markers (dated by TCRdb to 2020 to 2021). To prepare the library, 5' RACE was applied. The sample was run on an Illumina HiSeq 2000. TCRdb reprocessed the public reads and reports one entry per CDR3 protein sequence, without DNA. This sample's records show about 430,000 distinct CDR3 sequences. More than 1.4% of the sample is held by the ten biggest clonotypes. The specimen was blood T cells: a sorted CD56 or NKG2C T cell subset, CD4+ or CD8+ T cells, or bulk PBMC T cells (not recorded which). These receptors were collected from a woman aged 45-65 years in good health. Donor details come from another sample of the same person, matched by shared clones.

CDR3 region: CASTEFSIAGRGYNEQFF. The gene calls are TRBV5-1 and TRBJ2-1; TCRdb names TRBD2, which stays unverified in the absence of DNA. This CDR3 is built from 18 residues. CDR1 SGHRS and CDR2 YFSETQ come from the germline V gene.

The chain uses TRBV12-3 or TRBV12-4 and TRBJ1-1; there is no DNA to check the TCRdb D call of TRBD1. This CDR3 is built from 15 residues. This CDR3 is CASSPNRGGRTEAFF.

The gene calls are TRBV30 and TRBJ2-1; TCRdb names TRBD2, which stays unverified in the absence of DNA. The CDR3 is made up of 14 amino acids. Germline CDR1 GTSNPN, CDR2 SVGIG (reference sequence). CDR3 in amino acids: CAWMSGLGPHEQFF. Complete variable domain (other parts from reference TRBV30 and TRBJ2-1): SQTIHQWPATLVQPVGSPLSLECTVEGTSNPNLYWYRQAAGRGLQLLFYSVGIGQISSEVPQNLSASRPQDRQFILSSKKLLLSDSGFYLCAWMSGLGPHEQFFGPGTRLTVL.

V is TRBV20-1 and J is TRBJ2-7. CDR3 length: 12 residues. Germline V gives CDR1 DFQATT, CDR2 SNEGSKA (reference sequence). CDR3 protein: CSAFLRGAEQYF.

The V gene is TRBV3-1, the J gene TRBJ1-1. The germline CDR1 and CDR2 sequences are LGHDT and YNNKEL (reference sequence). There are 13 residues in the CDR3. The CDR3 sequence: CASSRTLNTEAFF.